Listed below are T cell receptor beta chains from one sample, sequenced in a study of T cell repertoires in ileal Crohn's disease. Here immunoSEQ multiplex PCR was the method, and the copy in TCRdb shows in-frame clones only, minus some. The sample consists of roughly 3,500 clones, roughly three quarters of them appearing once. Specimen: CD4+ T cells sorted from the ileum. These receptors came from an adult with Crohn's disease. The CDR3 runs from the conserved cysteine through the conserved F or W.

v_call	j_call	cdr3_aa
TRBV19	TRBJ2-1	CASSYQAGGPRSEQFF
TRBV11-2	TRBJ2-1	CASSLGGLAGVNEQFF
TRBV30	TRBJ2-1	CAWSVIRGGEQFF
TRBV6-4	TRBJ2-1	CASSDSAGLASNEQFF
TRBV6-6	TRBJ2-3	CASSYAGADTDTQYF
TRBV5-4	TRBJ2-5	CASSLAETQYF
TRBV5-1	TRBJ1-2	CASSLGPGQTDPSGYTF
TRBV6-5	TRBJ1-4	CASRISGGRREKLFF
TRBV2	TRBJ1-6	CASKGTGNNSPLHF
TRBV5-1	TRBJ2-2	CASSLALAGATGELFF
TRBV19	TRBJ1-2	CASRDFYGYTF
TRBV29-1	TRBJ2-3	CSVEGELAGTTDTQYF
TRBV29-1	TRBJ2-3	CSVERGGLTTDTQYF
TRBV7-3	TRBJ2-2	CASSSSGASTGELFF
TRBV18	TRBJ2-2	CASSPRLAGGEVTGELFF
TRBV9	TRBJ2-3	CASSVEGGVADTQYF
TRBV9	TRBJ2-2	CASTKIAATGELFF
TRBV5-6	TRBJ2-6	CASSLLQGAGANVLTF
TRBV5-1	TRBJ1-1	CASSARDRDVRRTQAFF
TRBV19	TRBJ2-1	CASSALGLKLPYNEQFF
TRBV27	TRBJ2-7	CASKRDRGRYEQYF
TRBV27	TRBJ1-3	CASSSLDTMSGNTIYF
TRBV11-2	TRBJ2-5	CASSLDEIQETQYF
TRBV29-1	TRBJ1-2	CSVLRGTYGYTF
TRBV6-6	TRBJ2-7	CASSRRTDFYEQYF
TRBV11-3	TRBJ2-3	CASSPAGLDTDTQYF
TRBV5-6	TRBJ2-7	CASSLGQRLLSYEQYF
TRBV5-1	TRBJ2-3	CASNLGRGTDTQYF
TRBV4-1	TRBJ1-2	CASSPGQSTNNYGYTF
TRBV6-1	TRBJ1-4	CASSFIGYGEKLFF
TRBV28	.	CAHRGPTYEQYF
TRBV11-2	TRBJ1-2	CASSLISGSNYGYTF
TRBV11-2	TRBJ2-3	CASRLGTGGKGDTQYF
TRBV30	TRBJ1-6	CAGDRGNSPLHF
TRBV27	TRBJ1-5	CASSLSRVVGQPQHF
TRBV30	TRBJ1-1	CAWSVRRGTEAFF
TRBV2	TRBJ1-3	CASSEQTGGNTIYF
TRBV2	TRBJ1-2	CASSDRPQGSLTF
TRBV6-5	TRBJ2-4	CATRGGTKNIQYF
TRBV2	TRBJ1-6	CASSEGRVHNSPLHF
TRBV27	TRBJ2-7	CASSQRPYYEQYF
TRBV6-1	TRBJ1-5	CATIGQLNQPQHF
TRBV18	TRBJ1-4	CASSGGNEKLFF
TRBV19	TRBJ2-2	CASSLRRGGRTGELFF
TRBV9	TRBJ1-3	CASSALQGLSGNTIYF
TRBV7-9	TRBJ1-4	CASSLVETGEKLFF
TRBV6-6	TRBJ2-3	CASSYTRGATDTQYF
TRBV9	TRBJ2-7	CASSVAFSSGDSSYEQYF
TRBV7-3	TRBJ1-1	CASSLSGTGNTEAFF
TRBV28	TRBJ2-5	CASSQGGAGQETQYF
TRBV7-9	TRBJ1-4	CASSSGQGGDEKLFF
TRBV11-1	TRBJ1-2	CASSLGQGNYGYTF
TRBV2	TRBJ2-3	CASNLLADTQYF
TRBV19	TRBJ2-7	CATKVAGGSYEQYF
TRBV4-1	TRBJ2-3	CASSQFLSGGSTDTQYF
TRBV18	TRBJ1-1	CASSPPRGTGDPTEAFF
TRBV28	TRBJ2-2	CASSSVTGYTGELFF
TRBV2	TRBJ1-1	CASSGQGNTEAFF
TRBV7-9	TRBJ2-7	CASSADTYSYEQYF
TRBV19	TRBJ2-7	CASSRAALSYEQYF